This TCR beta chain was found in a study of post-analysis software for immune sequencing data. Study summary: Some patients lacked subtype; others had relapsing-remitting, secondary progressive or progressive-relapsing disease. General study findings and limits: Patients showed TRBV5-6, TRBV5-1 and TRBV20-1 among several TRBV segments more frequent than in controls. Normalized Chao1 diversity was significantly reduced in patients versus controls. By F measure, strong co-clustering occurred among samples prepared in the same batch.

Worth noting for this clonotype: Its antigen remains unidentified.

TCR beta cDNA libraries included unique molecular identifiers. MiXCR, run by TCRdb on the PCR reads, gives a single entry per CDR3 protein. The table lists approximately 460,000 distinct CDR3 sequences, under 55% of them singletons. Trimming took 5 bases from V and 0 from J, leaving 5 bases between them. The CDR3 spans 12 residues. Germline V CDR1 and CDR2: LGHDT, YNNKEL (reference sequence). V is TRBV3-1 and J is TRBJ2-7; D unresolved. The receptor was isolated from a girl between 5 and 17 years old with multiple sclerosis. Sequencing was done on a sample of blood. As DNA, the CDR3 is TGTGCCAGCAGCATGAGCTCCTACGAGCAGTACTTC. It is translated as CASSMSSYEQYF.